This T cell receptor (beta chain) was sequenced during a study of early stage breast cancer tumors. Study-wide background: Of around 15 invasive breast tumors, about a dozen were hormone receptor-positive, HER2-negative.

The protocol was immunoSEQ multiplex PCR, while the TCRdb copy is restricted to in-frame clones and leaves out a portion. This table holds 5,900 or so clones, approximately 64% found once. Unmatched junction bases numbered 6, after V lost 1 base and J lost 5 bases. The CDR3 has 15 residues. Germline V gene sequence: CDR1 SGHRS, CDR2 YFSETQ. This sequence originates from a person in their sixties or seventies with breast cancer. The gene calls are TRBV5-1 and TRBJ1-1; 9 bases align to TRBD1. What was sequenced was breast tumor tissue. The DNA of the CDR3 is TGCGCCAGCAGCTTGTACGGGACAGGGACTACTGAAGCTTTCTTT. Its protein product is CASSLYGTGTTEAFF.